One and the same sample provided the 18 T cell receptor beta chains below, sequenced in a study of OX40 agonist ivuxolimab in advanced cancers. Assay: immunoSEQ multiplex PCR; the TCRdb copy retains only in-frame clones and omits some. Here the sample spans about 82,000 clones, approximately 85% being singletons. This specimen was CD4+ or CD8+ T cells sorted from blood, taken in a trial of the OX40 agonist ivuxolimab. These receptors were taken from an adult with an advanced solid tumor such as melanoma, head and neck, liver or kidney cancer.

The chain has TRBV5-1 and TRBJ2-5; perhaps D is TRBD1 or TRBD2 (5 bases each). The DNA end is a closer match to TRBJ2-7, so the J assignment may be wrong. Looked up from germline, CDR1 is SGHRS and CDR2 is YFSETQ. This CDR3 spans 14 amino acids. The CDR3 region is CASSSSGPLYEQYF. CDR3 sequence (DNA): TGCGCCAGCAGCTCGTCGGGACCGCTCTACGAGCAGTACTTC.

This chain joins TRBV9 and TRBJ2-1; 7 bases match TRBD1. This CDR3 comprises 15 residues. Looked up from germline, CDR1 is SGDLS and CDR2 is YYNGEE. V gave up 5 bases and J gave up 6 bases; unmatched junction bases: 11. CDR3 bases: TGTGCCAGCAGTGAAACCGGGACAGACCTCAATGAGCAGTTCTTC. It translates to CASSETGTDLNEQFF.

This clone was seen a few times. This rearrangement joins TRBV6-6 to TRBJ1-1; 11 nucleotides line up with TRBD1. The CDR3 covers 14 residues. Germline V gene lookup returns CDR1 MNHNY and CDR2 SVGAGI (reference sequence). The trim removed 6 bases at V and 7 bases at J, leaving 7 bases unmatched. The CDR3 loop reads CASSLDRGRGEAFF. In DNA form, the CDR3 reads TGTGCCAGCAGCCTGGACAGGGGGCGAGGTGAAGCTTTCTTT.

The gene calls are TRBV7-3 and TRBJ1-5, with TRBD1 matching over 7 bases. V lost 3 bases and J lost 5; bases outside the gene matches: 4. The CDR3 has 14 amino acids. Germline CDR1 reads SGHTA; CDR2 reads FQGTGA. This CDR3 is CASSLAGGDQPQHF. The DNA of the CDR3 is TGTGCCAGCAGCTTGGCAGGGGGGGATCAGCCCCAGCATTTT.

This clone showed up just once. V gene TRBV29-1 combines with J gene TRBJ1-2, with D possibly matching TRBD1 (6 bases). This CDR3 region has 14 residues. Trimming left V 4 bases short and J 8 bases short, with 20 bases between. Germline V lookup: CDR1 SQVTM, CDR2 ANQGSEA. DNA of the CDR3: TGCAGCGTTGGTCAAAATAGAGGGGGTGGAGGCTACACCTTC. This sequence encodes CSVGQNRGGGGYTF.

This chain joins TRBV27 and TRBJ1-4; D is undetermined. The CDR3 extends over 16 amino acids. The V end lost 2 bases, the J end lost 0 bases, and 10 bases lay between the germline ends. Germline CDR1 and CDR2: MNHEY and SMNVEV (reference sequence). In DNA form, the CDR3 reads TGTGCCAGCAGTTTACGGTCTGTTGCAACTAATGAAAAACTGTTTTTT. Translated: CASSLRSVATNEKLFF.

The V call is TRBV10-3, the J call TRBJ1-1, with D possibly TRBD1 on 5 matching bases. The CDR3 is 12 amino acids. The germline V gene has CDR1 ENHRY and CDR2 SYGVKD. Trimming shortened V by 2 bases and J by 8 bases, and 9 bases separated the two germline ends. CDR3 region: CAISEDSSEAFF. CDR3 DNA: TGTGCCATCAGTGAGGACAGCTCCGAAGCTTTCTTT.

V usage is TRBV18 and J usage is TRBJ1-1; D gene unclear. This CDR3 comprises 16 residues. Germline V lookup: CDR1 KGHSH, CDR2 LQKENI. Trimming stripped 2 bases from V and 1 base from J, with 14 bases between. For the CDR3, the DNA is TGTGCCAGCTCACCAAACCTTGTGACAAAGAACACTGAAGCTTTCTTT. Translated: CASSPNLVTKNTEAFF.

This clone was recorded a few times. The CDR3 here is CASSQDPAETQYF. CDR3 bases: TGTGCCAGCAGCCAAGATCCGGCGGAGACCCAGTACTTC. This chain uses TRBV4-2 with TRBJ2-5, with D unresolved. Germline V gene sequence: CDR1 LGHNA, CDR2 YNFKEQ. CDR3 length: 13 residues. The germline V and J ends were trimmed by 0 bases and 5 bases, with 7 bases remaining between them.

The CDR3 sequence is CASSNPTGSEQYF. For the CDR3, the DNA is TGTGCCAGCAGTAACCCGACAGGGAGCGAGCAGTACTTC. The genes are TRBV6-5 and TRBJ2-7, with 7 bases matching TRBD1. Trimming took 5 bases from V and 6 from J; bases not matched to a gene: 7. The CDR3 runs to 13 residues. Per germline, CDR1 MNHEY and CDR2 SVGAGI.

The chain links TRBV19 to TRBJ2-1; a weak D match, TRBD2 (5 bases). There are 15 residues in the CDR3. V dropped 5 bases and J dropped 8 bases, with 19 bases sitting between them. Germline values: CDR1 LNHDA, CDR2 SQIVND (reference sequence). For the CDR3, the DNA is TGTGCCAGTAGTCTCCGACGGGGTAGGGTCGATGAGCAGTTCTTC. Translating gives CASSLRRGRVDEQFF.

The V and J genes are TRBV5-1 and TRBJ2-5, with 15 bases that match TRBD2. V lost 4 bases to trimming and J lost 4 bases; unmatched junction nucleotides: 5. Germline CDR1 SGHRS, CDR2 YFSETQ. The CDR3 totals 16 residues. CDR3 nucleotide sequence: TGCGCCAGCAGCGGACTAGCGGGGGGGCCAGCAGAGACCCAGTACTTC. It encodes CASSGLAGGPAETQYF.

The chain is built from TRBV19 and TRBJ1-5; no clear D gene. This CDR3 is 11 amino acids long. CDR1 and CDR2 (germline): LNHDA, SQIVND (reference sequence). V lost 6 bases and J lost 9, with 9 bases in between. DNA of the CDR3: TGTGCCAGTAGCTCCTCCGGGCCCCAGCATTTT. Encoded protein: CASSSSGPQHF.

The DNA for the CDR3 is TGTGCCAGCAGTTACTCGACCGGGGCAGGACAGCCCCAGCATTTT. Encoded protein: CASSYSTGAGQPQHF. The chain recombines TRBV6-5 with TRBJ1-5; TRBD1 is a possible D gene (5 bases). Germline V gene data show CDR1 as MNHEY and CDR2 as SVGAGI. CDR3 size: 15 residues. Trimming removed 0 bases at V and 7 bases at J, with 13 bases between.

The rearrangement links TRBV21-1 to TRBJ2-7; the table names TRBD1, a call not compared with the DNA. TRBV21-1 counts as a pseudogene. CDR3 length: 15 residues. CDR3 loop: CASSKKPARSYEQYF. The CDR3 DNA sequence: TGTGCCAGCAGCAAAAAGCCGGCCAGGTCCTACGAGCAGTACTTC.

The chain carries TRBV7-2 and TRBJ1-4, with TRBD1 identical over 7 bases. Germline assignment: CDR1 SGHTA and CDR2 FQGNSA. The CDR3 is 14 amino acids. J was trimmed by 8 bases and V by 2 bases; bases with no gene match: 5. CDR3 sequence reads: CASSLNRGREKLFF. The CDR3 DNA follows: TGTGCCAGCAGCTTAAACAGGGGCCGGGAAAAACTGTTTTTT. The full variable domain, its missing parts supplied by reference TRBV7-2 and TRBJ1-4, is GAGVSQSPSNKVTEKGKDVELRCDPISGHTALYWYRQSLGQGLEFLIYFQGNSAPDKSGLPSDRFSAERTGGSVSTLTIQRTQQEDSAVYLCASSLNRGREKLFFGSGTQLSVL.

Here the CDR3 reads CASSLGGGQANQPQHF. CDR3 nucleotides: TGTGCCAGCAGCTTGGGAGGGGGGCAGGCTAATCAGCCCCAGCATTTT. V is TRBV5-4 and J is TRBJ1-5; TRBD1 might be the D (6 bases). Per germline, CDR1 SGHNT and CDR2 YYREEE (reference sequence). This CDR3 has 16 amino acids. V dropped 0 bases and J dropped 4 bases, with 14 bases sitting between them.

V gene TRBV6-6 combines with J gene TRBJ1-4, with 7 bases fitting TRBD1. V gave up 6 bases and J gave up 4 bases; unmatched junction bases: 8. Germline V gene lookup returns CDR1 MNHNY and CDR2 SVGAGI (reference sequence). The CDR3 contains 15 residues. The CDR3 nucleotides are TGTGCCAGCAGGGATGACAGGGTCCATAATGAAAAACTGTTTTTT. Protein product: CASRDDRVHNEKLFF.